This T cell receptor (beta chain) originates from a study of CD8+CD57+ T cells in acquired aplastic anemia. The overall study: Each DNA sample taken from sorted CD4+ and CD8+ cells came to about 3.2 ug on average. Study-wide results and caveats: For CD8+ Simpson's diversity, patients and controls showed no significant difference. Under 35 was the count of CD8+ CDR3 sequences that patients shared with controls.

The patients chosen for sequencing had shown expansion of CD8+CD57+ cells (detected by flow cytometry). Prior therapy had not been administered to any patient at the time of blood sampling. Investigators profiled TCR beta VDJ and CDR3 from genomic DNA template. A single record per CDR3 protein comes from TCRdb applying MiXCR to the reads. Here the sample spans approximately 180,000 distinct CDR3 sequences, less than 60% being singletons. A word on this clonotype: Its antigen remains unidentified.

The CDR3 length is 14 residues. Germline lookup yields CDR1 SGDLS and CDR2 YYNGEE. The ends were cut back, 3 bases at V and 2 bases at J, with 11 bases in the middle. The gene calls are TRBV9 and TRBJ1-2; D perhaps matches TRBD1 (6 bases). The clonotype comes from a human donor with aplastic anemia. The sequencing input was sorted CD4+, CD8+, or CD8+CD57+ T cells (not recorded which) from PBMCs. CDR3 sequence (DNA): TGTGCCAGCAGCGCCCTCCAGGGGAACTATGGCTACACCTTC. This sequence encodes CASSALQGNYGYTF.